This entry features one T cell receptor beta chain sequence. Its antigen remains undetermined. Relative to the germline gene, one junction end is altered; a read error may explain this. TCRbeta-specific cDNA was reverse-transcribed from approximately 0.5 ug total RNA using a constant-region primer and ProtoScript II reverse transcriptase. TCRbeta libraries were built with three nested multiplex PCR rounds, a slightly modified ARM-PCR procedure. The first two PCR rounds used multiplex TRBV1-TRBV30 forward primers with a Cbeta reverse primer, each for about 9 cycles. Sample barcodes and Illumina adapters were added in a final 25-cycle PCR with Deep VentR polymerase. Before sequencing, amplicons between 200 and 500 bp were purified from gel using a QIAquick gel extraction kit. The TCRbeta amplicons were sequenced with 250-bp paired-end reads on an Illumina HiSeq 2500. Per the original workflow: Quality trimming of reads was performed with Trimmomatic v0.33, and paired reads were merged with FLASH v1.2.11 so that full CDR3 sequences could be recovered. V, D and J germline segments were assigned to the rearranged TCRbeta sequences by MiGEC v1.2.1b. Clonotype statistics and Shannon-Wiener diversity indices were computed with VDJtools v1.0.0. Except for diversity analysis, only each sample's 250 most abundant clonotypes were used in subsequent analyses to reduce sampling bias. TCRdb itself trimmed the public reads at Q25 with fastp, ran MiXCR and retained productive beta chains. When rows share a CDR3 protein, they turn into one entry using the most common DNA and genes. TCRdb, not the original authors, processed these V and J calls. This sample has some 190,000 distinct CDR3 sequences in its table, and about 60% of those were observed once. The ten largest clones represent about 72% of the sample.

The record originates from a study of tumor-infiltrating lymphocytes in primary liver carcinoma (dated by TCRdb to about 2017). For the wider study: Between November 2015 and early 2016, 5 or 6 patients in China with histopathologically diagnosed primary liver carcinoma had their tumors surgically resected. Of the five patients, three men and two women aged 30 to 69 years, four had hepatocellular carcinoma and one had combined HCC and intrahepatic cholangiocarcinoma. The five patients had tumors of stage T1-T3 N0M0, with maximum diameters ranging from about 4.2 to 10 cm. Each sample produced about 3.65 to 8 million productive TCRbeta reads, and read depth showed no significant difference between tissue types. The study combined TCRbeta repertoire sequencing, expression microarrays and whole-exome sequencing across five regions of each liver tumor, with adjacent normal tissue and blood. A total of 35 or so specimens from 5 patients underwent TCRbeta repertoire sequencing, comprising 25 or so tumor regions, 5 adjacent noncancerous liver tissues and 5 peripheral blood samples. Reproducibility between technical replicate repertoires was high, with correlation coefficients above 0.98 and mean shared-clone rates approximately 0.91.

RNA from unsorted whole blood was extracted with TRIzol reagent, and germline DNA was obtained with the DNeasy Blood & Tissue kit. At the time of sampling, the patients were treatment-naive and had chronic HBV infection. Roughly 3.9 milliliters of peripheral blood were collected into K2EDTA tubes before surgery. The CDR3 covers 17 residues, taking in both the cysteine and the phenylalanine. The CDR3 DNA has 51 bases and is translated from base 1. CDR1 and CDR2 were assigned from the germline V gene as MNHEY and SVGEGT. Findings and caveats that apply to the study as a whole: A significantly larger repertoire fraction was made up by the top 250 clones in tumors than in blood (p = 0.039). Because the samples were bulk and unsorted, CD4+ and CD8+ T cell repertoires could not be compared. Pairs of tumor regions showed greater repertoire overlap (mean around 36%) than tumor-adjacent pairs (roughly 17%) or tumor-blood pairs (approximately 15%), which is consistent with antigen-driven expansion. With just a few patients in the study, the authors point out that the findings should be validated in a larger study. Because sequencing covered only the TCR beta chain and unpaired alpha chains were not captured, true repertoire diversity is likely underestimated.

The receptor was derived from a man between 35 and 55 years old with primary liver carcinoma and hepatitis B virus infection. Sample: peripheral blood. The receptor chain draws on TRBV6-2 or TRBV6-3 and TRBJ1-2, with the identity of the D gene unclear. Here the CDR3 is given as CASGYSIRRAPNYGYTF. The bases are TGTGCCAGCGGTTACTCGATTCGGAGAGCACCTAACTATGGCTACACCTTC.